These T cell receptor beta chains were read from a single sample in a study of CD8 T cells in Susac syndrome. In TCRdb, the immunoSEQ multiplex PCR reads were re-called with MiXCR into one record per CDR3 protein. The sample has more than 100,000 distinct CDR3 sequences, roughly 94% seen once. What was sequenced was CD8+ T cells from PBMCs. The receptors shown here come from a human donor with Susac syndrome. Each CDR3 is given with its conserved first and last residue. A D gene is named only where the DNA matches it firmly. Rows give clone size only sometimes, using once, few, many, or a class for an expanded clone.

TRBV4-2,TRBJ1-1,NA,NA,CASSARMNTEAFF,TGTGCCAGCAGCGCCCGGATGAACACTGAAGCTTTCTTT
TRBV29-1,TRBJ2-7,TRBD2,NA,CSVEPSGSSYEQYF,TGCAGCGTTGAGCCTAGCGGGAGCTCCTACGAGCAGTACTTC
TRBV6-6,TRBJ2-3,TRBD2,NA,CASSHGLAGISDTQYF,TGTGCCAGCAGTCATGGACTAGCGGGGATTTCAGATACGCAGTATTTT
TRBV4-1,TRBJ2-7,NA,NA,CASSQISQGNEQYF,TGCGCCAGCAGCCAAATCTCCCAGGGCAACGAGCAGTACTTC
TRBV10-3,TRBJ2-5,TRBD1,NA,CAIRPGTGQETQYF,TGTGCCATCAGGCCCGGGACAGGGCAAGAGACCCAGTACTTC
TRBV30,TRBJ2-3,TRBD2,NA,CAWTLAGSTDTQYF,TGTGCCTGGACACTAGCGGGTAGCACAGATACGCAGTATTTT
TRBV5-1,TRBJ1-2,NA,NA,CASSPSGGQPYGYTF,TGCGCCAGCAGCCCATCCGGGGGGCAGCCCTATGGCTACACCTTC
TRBV5-6,TRBJ1-2,NA,NA,CASSSEGSYGYTF,TGTGCCAGCAGCTCCGAGGGGTCGTATGGCTACACCTTC
TRBV15,TRBJ1-2,TRBD1,NA,CATSLDRGFYGYTF,TGTGCCACCAGCCTAGACAGGGGATTCTATGGCTACACCTTC
TRBV5-1,TRBJ2-1,NA,NA,CAILPPWGGEQFF,TGCGCCATCCTTCCCCCCTGGGGCGGTGAGCAGTTCTTC
TRBV13,TRBJ1-6,TRBD1,NA,CASSHRDRGTNSPLHF,TGTGCCAGCAGCCACCGGGACAGGGGTACTAATTCACCCCTCCACTTT
TRBV27,TRBJ1-1,NA,NA,CASSYGRNTEAFF,TGTGCCAGCAGTTATGGCAGGAACACTGAAGCTTTCTTT
TRBV5-1,TRBJ2-1,NA,NA,CASSLVGTFNEQFF,TGCGCCAGCAGCCTAGTCGGGACATTTAATGAGCAGTTCTTC
TRBV18,TRBJ2-2,NA,NA,CASSPLAENTGELFF,TGTGCCAGCTCACCACTCGCGGAGAACACCGGGGAGCTGTTTTTT
TRBV3-1,TRBJ2-4,NA,NA,CASSQGIRGIQYF,TGTGCCAGCAGCCAAGGAATCCGCGGCATTCAGTACTTC
TRBV13,TRBJ1-5,NA,NA,CASSFGRDNQPQHF,TGTGCCAGCAGCTTTGGACGGGACAATCAGCCCCAGCATTTT
TRBV4-1,TRBJ1-2,NA,NA,CASSQDRAGPYYGYTF,TGCGCCAGCAGCCAAGATCGAGCAGGGCCCTACTATGGCTACACCTTC
TRBV5-1,TRBJ2-2,TRBD1,NA,CASSPPPPGGGGELFF,TGCGCCAGCAGCCCCCCACCCCCAGGGGGCGGCGGGGAGCTGTTTTTT
TRBV29-1,TRBJ2-7,TRBD1,NA,CSVGGDRGSYEQYF,TGCAGCGTTGGGGGGGACAGGGGCTCCTACGAGCAGTACTTC
TRBV11-2,TRBJ2-7,NA,NA,CASSLGRIEQYF,TGTGCCAGCAGCCTTGGACGCATAGAGCAGTACTTC
TRBV18,TRBJ2-5,TRBD1,NA,CASSPRDRAETQYF,TGTGCCAGCTCACCCCGGGACAGGGCTGAGACCCAGTACTTC
TRBV29-1,TRBJ2-7,NA,NA,CSVDRGGLEQYF,TGCAGCGTTGACAGGGGCGGTCTCGAGCAGTACTTC
TRBV9,TRBJ1-2,NA,once,CASSGPWNYGYTF,TGTGCCAGCAGCGGGCCCTGGAACTATGGCTACACCTTC
TRBV12-3/TRBV12-4,TRBJ2-5,TRBD2,NA,CASSPPGLVFETQYF,TGTGCCAGCAGCCCACCGGGACTAGTATTTGAGACCCAGTACTTC
TRBV19,TRBJ1-2,NA,NA,CATAPRGDYGYTF,TGTGCCACCGCGCCTCGGGGGGACTATGGCTACACCTTC
TRBV29-1,TRBJ1-2,NA,NA,CSVDPGTLGGYTF,TGCAGCGTGGATCCGGGGACACTTGGAGGCTACACCTTC
TRBV7-9,TRBJ2-1,NA,NA,CASRLGRKGNEQFF,TGTGCCAGCAGGTTAGGGCGGAAAGGCAATGAGCAGTTCTTC
TRBV12-3/TRBV12-4,TRBJ2-1,TRBD1,NA,CASSSPGQGFSYNEQFF,TGTGCCAGCAGTTCGCCGGGACAGGGGTTCTCCTACAATGAGCAGTTCTTC
TRBV20-1,TRBJ2-7,NA,NA,CSASTIVPSYEQYF,TGCAGTGCTAGCACGATCGTACCCTCCTACGAGCAGTACTTC
TRBV11-1,TRBJ1-1,NA,NA,CASSPAEGWPNTEAFF,TGTGCCAGCAGCCCGGCGGAGGGGTGGCCCAACACTGAAGCTTTCTTT
TRBV27,TRBJ1-2,NA,NA,CASSRVGLKGYTF,TGTGCCAGCAGCCGAGTGGGCCTAAAGGGCTACACCTTC
TRBV20-1,TRBJ2-3,NA,NA,CSAEARGGDSTDTQYF,TGCAGTGCAGAGGCCCGGGGCGGGGATAGCACAGATACGCAGTATTTT
TRBV27,TRBJ1-1,NA,NA,CASSPGGAGTEAFF,TGTGCCAGCAGTCCCGGGGGGGCGGGCACTGAAGCTTTCTTT
TRBV29-1,TRBJ1-1,NA,NA,CSADAEAEAFF,TGCAGCGCTGACGCGGAGGCTGAAGCTTTCTTT
TRBV5-1,TRBJ1-1,NA,few,CASSLSPLGKRDTEAFF,TGCGCCAGCAGCTTGTCCCCCCTGGGGAAACGGGACACTGAAGCTTTCTTT
TRBV14,TRBJ2-5,NA,NA,CASSRRGHSRETQYF,TGTGCCAGCAGCCGGAGGGGACACTCTAGGGAGACCCAGTACTTC
TRBV11-2,TRBJ2-7,NA,NA,CASSLPVGKGLYEQYF,TGTGCCAGCAGCCTACCGGTGGGGAAGGGTCTCTACGAGCAGTACTTC
TRBV4-1,TRBJ2-2,NA,NA,CASSQVWLRQDTGELFF,TGCGCCAGCAGCCAAGTATGGCTTCGGCAGGACACCGGGGAGCTGTTTTTT
TRBV9,TRBJ2-7,NA,NA,CASSVAGEMSEQYF,TGTGCCAGCAGCGTAGCCGGGGAAATGAGCGAGCAGTACTTC
TRBV10-3,TRBJ2-7,NA,NA,CAISGDNEQYF,TGTGCCATCAGTGGGGACAACGAGCAGTACTTC
TRBV9,TRBJ2-2,NA,few,CASSVAGTGELFF,TGTGCCAGCAGCGTAGCCGGGACCGGGGAGCTGTTTTTT
TRBV20-1,TRBJ2-5,NA,NA,CSARDPRGAQETQYF,TGCAGTGCTAGAGATCCCCGGGGGGCGCAAGAGACCCAGTACTTC
TRBV5-1,TRBJ2-7,TRBD1,once,CASSRTGDEQYF,TGCGCCAGCAGCCGGACAGGGGACGAGCAGTACTTC
TRBV13,TRBJ2-7,NA,NA,CASSDTGTYEQYF,TGTGCCAGCAGTGATACGGGTACCTACGAGCAGTACTTC
TRBV12-3/TRBV12-4,TRBJ1-5,TRBD1,NA,CASSLGQGNQPQHF,TGTGCCAGCAGTCTAGGACAGGGTAATCAGCCCCAGCATTTT
TRBV3-1,TRBJ2-6,TRBD1,NA,CASSQSLGTGVGANVLTF,TGTGCCAGCAGCCAGAGCTTAGGGACAGGGGTTGGGGCCAACGTCCTGACTTTC
TRBV20-1,TRBJ2-5,TRBD2,NA,CSARGLAGGGETQYF,TGCAGTGCTAGAGGTTTAGCGGGGGGCGGAGAGACCCAGTACTTC
TRBV12-3/TRBV12-4,TRBJ1-2,NA,few,CASSPGGYGYTF,TGTGCCAGCAGTCCCGGAGGCTATGGCTACACCTTC
TRBV27,TRBJ1-5,NA,once,CASSLSPGWGERQPQHF,TGTGCCAGCAGTTTATCGCCTGGGTGGGGGGAGCGTCAGCCCCAGCATTTT
TRBV6-2/TRBV6-3,TRBJ2-7,NA,NA,CASAGAYEQYF,TGTGCCAGTGCCGGCGCCTACGAGCAGTACTTC
TRBV7-6,TRBJ2-7,NA,NA,CASSFEVGGLHEQYF,TGTGCCAGCAGCTTTGAGGTGGGGGGCCTACACGAGCAGTACTTC
TRBV7-2,TRBJ1-5,NA,NA,CASSLADRRPQHF,TGTGCCAGCAGCTTAGCTGACCGGAGGCCCCAGCATTTT
TRBV4-1,TRBJ2-1,NA,NA,CASSQPLGSYNEQFF,TGCGCCAGCAGCCAACCCCTCGGCTCCTACAATGAGCAGTTCTTC
TRBV4-3,TRBJ2-1,TRBD1,NA,CASSQVTGDDEQFF,TGCGCCAGCAGCCAGGTAACAGGGGACGATGAGCAGTTCTTC
TRBV9,TRBJ1-1,NA,NA,CASSVVPGRTEAFF,TGTGCCAGCAGCGTAGTTCCGGGGCGGACTGAAGCTTTCTTT
TRBV30,TRBJ2-7,NA,NA,CAWSVIRGSYEQYF,TGTGCCTGGAGTGTAATCAGGGGATCCTACGAGCAGTACTTC
TRBV20-1,TRBJ2-7,TRBD2,NA,CSARTLLAHSYEQYF,TGCAGTGCTAGAACCTTACTAGCGCACTCCTACGAGCAGTACTTC
TRBV29-1,TRBJ2-7,NA,NA,CSVEWARYSDSYEQYF,TGCAGCGTTGAATGGGCTAGGTACTCCGACTCCTACGAGCAGTACTTC
TRBV7-9,TRBJ2-7,NA,NA,CASSPPGRGPSYEQYF,TGTGCCAGCAGCCCACCGGGGCGGGGGCCTTCCTACGAGCAGTACTTC